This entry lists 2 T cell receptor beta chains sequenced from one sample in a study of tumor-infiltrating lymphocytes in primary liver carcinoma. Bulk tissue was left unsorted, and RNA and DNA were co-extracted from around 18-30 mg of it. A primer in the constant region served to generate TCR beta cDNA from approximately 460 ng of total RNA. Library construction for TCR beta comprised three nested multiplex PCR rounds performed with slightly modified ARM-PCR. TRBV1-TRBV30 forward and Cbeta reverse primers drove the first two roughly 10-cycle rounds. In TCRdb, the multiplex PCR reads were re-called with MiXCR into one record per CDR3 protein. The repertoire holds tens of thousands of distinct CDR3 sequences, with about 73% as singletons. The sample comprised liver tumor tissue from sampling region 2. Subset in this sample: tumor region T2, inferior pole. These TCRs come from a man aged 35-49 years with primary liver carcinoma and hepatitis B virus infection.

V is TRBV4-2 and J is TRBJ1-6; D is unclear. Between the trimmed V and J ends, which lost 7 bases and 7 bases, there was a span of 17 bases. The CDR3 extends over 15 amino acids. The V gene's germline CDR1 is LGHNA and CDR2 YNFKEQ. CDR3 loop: CASIRLDCENSPLHF. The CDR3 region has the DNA TGTGCCAGCATCCGCTTGGACTGTGAGAATTCACCCCTCCACTTT.

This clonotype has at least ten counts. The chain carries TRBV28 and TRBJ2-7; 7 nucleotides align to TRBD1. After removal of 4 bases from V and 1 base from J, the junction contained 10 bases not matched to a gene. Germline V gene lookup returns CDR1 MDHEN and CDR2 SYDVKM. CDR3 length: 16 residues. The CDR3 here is CASSSTGAPSSYEQYF. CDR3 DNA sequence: TGTGCCAGCAGTTCCACAGGGGCCCCTTCGTCCTACGAGCAGTACTTC.